Presented here are 17 T cell receptor beta chains from one specimen sequenced in a study of CD8+CD57+ T cells in acquired aplastic anemia (dated by TCRdb to the late 2010s). Sequencing was performed on an Illumina HiSeq 2000. Profiling of TCR beta VDJ combinations and CDR3 sequences used genomic DNA as the template. TCRdb took the public reads, trimmed them with fastp at Q25, ran MiXCR for clone calling and kept in-frame beta chains. Each CDR3 protein appears once, grouped with its most common genes and DNA. This sample holds around 200,000 distinct CDR3 sequences; around 63% were observed only once. The top ten hold 25% to 30% of the sample. Sequences were obtained from sorted CD4+, CD8+, or CD8+CD57+ T cells (not recorded which) from PBMCs. All receptors derive from a human donor in good health.

This rearrangement joins TRBV3-1 to TRBJ1-6; D gene unclear. From germline, CDR1 is LGHDT and CDR2 YNNKEL (reference sequence). Trimming took 1 base from V and 7 from J, leaving 8 bases between them. This CDR3 is 14 amino acids long. CDR3 sequence reads: CASSQGGKNSPLHF. The CDR3 bases are TGTGCCAGCAGCCAAGGTGGAAAGAATTCACCCCTCCACTTT. The whole variable domain, filled in from reference TRBV3-1 and TRBJ1-6, reads DTAVSQTPKYLVTQMGNDKSIKCEQNLGHDTMYWYKQDSKKFLKIMFSYNNKELIINETVPNRFSPKSPDKAHLNLHINSLELGDSAVYFCASSQGGKNSPLHFGNGTRLTVT.

Notes on this clonotype: A much larger clone sits a single nucleotide away, making a read error possible. The CDR3 nucleotides read TGCGCCAGCAGCGAAGAACCCGGGACAGGGCGGTCTGAAGCTCTCTTT. This sequence encodes CASSEEPGTGRSEALF. This chain joins TRBV4-3 and TRBJ1-1, with 9 positions matching TRBD1. Germline V gene lookup returns CDR1 LGHNA and CDR2 YSLEER. This CDR3 region has 16 residues.

The chain combines TRBV5-6 with TRBJ2-7; tentatively, D is TRBD1 or TRBD2 (5 bases each). This CDR3 region has 14 residues. The germline CDR1 and CDR2 sequences are SGHDT and YYEEEE. The germline V and J ends were trimmed by 1 base and 4 bases, with 12 bases remaining between them. In nucleotides, the CDR3 is TGTGCCAGCAGCTTGAGGGACGGGGCGTACGAGCAGTACTTC. Its translation is CASSLRDGAYEQYF.

This clonotype was seen repeatedly, ten times or more. The genes are TRBV14 and TRBJ1-1; maybe TRBD1 (6 bases). This CDR3 has 16 residues. Germline V gene sequence: CDR1 SGHDN, CDR2 FVKESK. Trimming pared 6 bases from V and 6 bases from J, leaving 23 bases between. Here the CDR3 reads CASSRAGAYDGSEAFF. The CDR3 DNA is TGTGCCAGCAGTAGAGCAGGGGCGTACGATGGTTCTGAAGCTTTCTTT.

V usage is TRBV19 and J usage is TRBJ2-7; the D gene is possibly TRBD1 (6 bases). CDR1 is LNHDA, CDR2 SQIVND, per germline (reference sequence). Trimming stripped 1 base from V and 2 bases from J, with 6 bases between. The CDR3 has 13 residues. The CDR3 loop is CASSIGTAYEQYF. CDR3 DNA sequence: TGTGCCAGTAGTATAGGGACAGCCTACGAGCAGTACTTC.

The chain has TRBV12-3 or TRBV12-4 and TRBJ1-6; D might be TRBD1 (6 bases). The CDR3 contains 15 residues. Trimming removed 5 bases at V and 10 bases at J, with 18 bases between. The CDR3 DNA is TGTGCCAGCAGTGACGACAGGTGGGGGGGATCACCCCTCCACTTT. Its translation: CASSDDRWGGSPLHF.

The chain has TRBV20-1 and TRBJ1-5; no clear D. V lost 4 bases to trimming and J lost 5 bases, with 9 bases between them. Germline values: CDR1 DFQATT, CDR2 SNEGSKA (reference sequence). The CDR3 consists of 12 residues. The CDR3 coding sequence is TGCAGTGCTAAGAGGGAGGATCAGCCCCAGCATTTT. Encoded protein: CSAKREDQPQHF.

In nucleotides, the CDR3 is TGCAGTGCTGAGACAGGGCAATACGAGCAGTACTTC. Translation: CSAETGQYEQYF. The chain combines TRBV20-1 with TRBJ2-7; 7 positions agree with TRBD1. V shed 5 bases and J 4 bases; nucleotides not matched to a gene: 5. This CDR3 contains 12 residues. Germline CDR1 is DFQATT and CDR2 is SNEGSKA (reference sequence).

The CDR3 DNA sequence: TGTGCCATCAGCGGGACAGTCACTGAAGCTTTCTTT. Amino acid sequence: CAISGTVTEAFF. This chain links TRBV10-3 with TRBJ1-1; 7 nucleotides line up with TRBD1. Unmatched junction bases numbered 2, after V lost 6 bases and J lost 4 bases. This CDR3 is built from 12 residues. CDR1 and CDR2 from the germline V gene are ENHRY and SYGVKD.

This CDR3 is CASSLSQIFQETQYF. Written as DNA, the CDR3 is TGTGCCAGCAGCTTATCACAGATTTTCCAAGAGACCCAGTACTTC. The chain recombines TRBV7-8 with TRBJ2-5, with D unresolved. This CDR3 has 15 amino acids. Germline CDR1 is SGHVS and CDR2 is FQNEAQ. V lost 2 bases to trimming and J lost 1 base, with 11 bases between them.

With regard to this clonotype: The junction does not match germline at one end; this may be a read error. The rearrangement uses TRBV9 and TRBJ2-7; TRBD1 might be the D (6 bases). From germline, CDR1 is SGDLS and CDR2 YYNGEE. The CDR3 consists of 15 residues. DNA of the CDR3: TGTGCCAGCAGCGGTGGACAGCCAACCCCCTACGAGAAGTATTTC. The encoded protein is CASSGGQPTPYEKYF.

In nucleotides, the CDR3 is TGTGCCAGCAGCGTAGGAGGGGTTAAGGGAGAGACTAGCGGGGGTGTCGGGACGCAGTATTTT. Encoded protein: CASSVGGVKGETSGGVGTQYF. The genes are TRBV9 and TRBJ2-3; 12 bases map to TRBD2. This CDR3 is 21 amino acids long. The germline V gene has CDR1 SGDLS and CDR2 YYNGEE. V lost 0 bases, J lost 9 bases, and 23 bases stayed unmatched.

This clonotype was picked up many times. The chain links TRBV29-1 to TRBJ1-1; tentatively, D is TRBD1 (5 bases). Germline CDR1 reads SQVTM; CDR2 reads ANQGSEA. The ends were cut back, 0 bases at V and 1 base at J, with 21 bases in the middle. The CDR3 is 18 amino acids. CDR3 loop: CSVEDINIMKQANTEAFF. The CDR3 DNA is TGCAGCGTTGAAGATATAAATATAATGAAACAGGCGAACACTGAAGCTTTCTTT. Looking up the rest from reference TRBV29-1 and TRBJ1-1 gives the full variable domain: SAVISQKPSRDICQRGTSLTIQCQVDSQVTMMFWYRQQPGQSLTLIATANQGSEATYESGFVIDKFPISRPNLTFSTLTVSNMSPEDSSIYLCSVEDINIMKQANTEAFFGQGTRLTVV.

The genes are TRBV19 and TRBJ2-2; TRBD1 matches at 10 bases. With 5 bases clipped from V and 3 bases from J, the junction kept 9 bases outside the gene matches. This CDR3 is 17 amino acids long. Germline lookup yields CDR1 LNHDA and CDR2 SQIVND (reference sequence). The CDR3: CASSGPPGQGHTGELFF. The CDR3 bases are TGTGCCAGTAGTGGCCCGCCGGGACAGGGGCACACCGGGGAGCTGTTTTTT.

This chain links TRBV10-1 with TRBJ2-7; 9 positions agree with TRBD1. V gave up 8 bases and J gave up 1 base; unmatched junction bases: 9. The CDR3 length is 15 residues. From germline, CDR1 is WNHNN and CDR2 SYGVQD (reference sequence). The CDR3 nucleotides read TGCGCCAGCGGCCTTCCAGGACAGGGGTCCTACGAGCAGTACTTC. This encodes CASGLPGQGSYEQYF.

The chain employs TRBV20-1 and TRBJ2-5; D not resolved. This CDR3 comprises 13 residues. Trimming stripped 5 bases from V and 0 bases from J, with 10 bases between. Germline CDR1 DFQATT, CDR2 SNEGSKA (reference sequence). The CDR3 sequence: CSAASPNQETQYF. CDR3 nucleotides: TGCAGTGCTGCTTCACCCAACCAAGAGACCCAGTACTTC.

Only one count was recorded for this clonotype. This chain connects TRBV20-1 to TRBJ1-5; D gene unclear. Trimming removed 8 bases from V and 7 bases from J, with 18 bases in between. The CDR3 spans 13 residues. The germline V gene has CDR1 DFQATT and CDR2 SNEGSKA (reference sequence). The CDR3 bases are TGCAGTCAGGTGGCATGGACGGGACAGCCCCAGCATTTT. It codes for CSQVAWTGQPQHF.